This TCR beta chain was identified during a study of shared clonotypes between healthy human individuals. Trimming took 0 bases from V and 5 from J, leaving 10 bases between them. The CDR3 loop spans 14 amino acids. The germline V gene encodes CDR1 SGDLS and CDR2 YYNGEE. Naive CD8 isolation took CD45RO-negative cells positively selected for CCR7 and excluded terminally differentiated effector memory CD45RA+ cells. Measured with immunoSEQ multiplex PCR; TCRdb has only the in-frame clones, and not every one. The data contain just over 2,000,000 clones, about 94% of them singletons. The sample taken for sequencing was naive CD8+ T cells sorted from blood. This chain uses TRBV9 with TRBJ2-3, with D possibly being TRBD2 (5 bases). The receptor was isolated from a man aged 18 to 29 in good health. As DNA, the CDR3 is TGTGCCAGCAGCGTAGCGGGGTGGGAAGATACGCAGTATTTT. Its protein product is CASSVAGWEDTQYF.